This is a list of T cell receptor beta chains from one sample in a study of cytomegalovirus exposure and HLA in healthy donors. Sequenced by immunoSEQ multiplex PCR; TCRdb stores in-frame clones only, minus some. This sample carries 68,000 or so clones, around 93% of them seen once, and the ten largest clones take just over 3%. The sample consisted of PBMCs. Source of these receptors: a man aged 18 to 29 in good health and CMV-seronegative. The CDR3 runs from the conserved cysteine through the conserved F or W. The order of the fields is CDR3 protein, CDR3 DNA, J gene, clone size, CDR3 length, V gene, D gene. D genes are given only for firm matches. Clone size is stated in some rows and not others, as once, few, many or a class when expanded.

cdr3_aa: CASSKGRTDFSTDTQYF
cdr3_nt: TGTGCCAGCAGCAAAGGACGGACAGATTTTAGCACAGATACGCAGTATTTT
j_call: TRBJ2-3
clone_size: NA
cdr3_length: 17
v_call: TRBV9
d_call: NA

cdr3_aa: CSVARAGHSYEQYF
cdr3_nt: TGCAGCGTTGCTCGAGCGGGCCACTCCTACGAGCAGTACTTC
j_call: TRBJ2-7
clone_size: once
cdr3_length: 14
v_call: TRBV29-1
d_call: NA

cdr3_aa: CAGEKTGGGNTIYF
cdr3_nt: TGTGCCGGAGAAAAGACAGGGGGTGGAAACACCATATATTTT
j_call: TRBJ1-3
clone_size: NA
cdr3_length: 14
v_call: TRBV7-9
d_call: TRBD1

cdr3_aa: CASSLDDSYIPDTQYF
cdr3_nt: TGCGCCAGCAGCTTGGATGACAGCTATATCCCAGATACGCAGTATTTT
j_call: TRBJ2-3
clone_size: NA
cdr3_length: 16
v_call: TRBV5-1
d_call: NA

cdr3_aa: CASSHPGGVAGGPREQFF
cdr3_nt: TGTGCCAGCAGTCATCCGGGAGGGGTAGCGGGAGGGCCTAGGGAGCAGTTCTTC
j_call: TRBJ2-1
clone_size: NA
cdr3_length: 18
v_call: TRBV27
d_call: TRBD2

cdr3_aa: CASSPGTGRQETQYF
cdr3_nt: TGTGCCAGCAGTCCCGGGACGGGGAGGCAAGAGACCCAGTACTTC
j_call: TRBJ2-5
clone_size: NA
cdr3_length: 15
v_call: TRBV28
d_call: NA

cdr3_aa: CASSFRSLGWDGYTF
cdr3_nt: TGTGCCAGCAGTTTCCGGAGTCTTGGGTGGGATGGCTACACCTTC
j_call: TRBJ1-2
clone_size: NA
cdr3_length: 15
v_call: TRBV27
d_call: NA

cdr3_aa: CASSRVVSSGGLAKNIQYF
cdr3_nt: TGTGCCAGCAGCCGGGTGGTGTCGAGCGGGGGGCTAGCCAAAAACATTCAGTACTTC
j_call: TRBJ2-4
clone_size: NA
cdr3_length: 19
v_call: TRBV7-2
d_call: TRBD2

cdr3_aa: CASSLDTGNNEQFF
cdr3_nt: TGTGCCAGCAGCTTAGATACCGGGAATAATGAGCAGTTCTTC
j_call: TRBJ2-1
clone_size: NA
cdr3_length: 14
v_call: TRBV11-3
d_call: NA

cdr3_aa: CASSLYRANPEAFF
cdr3_nt: TGTGCCAGCAGCTTATACAGGGCTAACCCTGAAGCTTTCTTT
j_call: TRBJ1-1
clone_size: NA
cdr3_length: 14
v_call: TRBV7-2
d_call: NA